In its sample, the clone carrying this T cell receptor beta chain is large (0.1 to 1%). Antigen unknown. The record originates from a study of spatial heterogeneity in lung cancer. Study in general: Alpha-chain sequences were detected in numbers that were consistently lower than beta-chain sequences. Study outcomes and limitations: Counts that tracked tumor mutation counts were those of expanded intratumoral alpha and beta TCRs.

Germline trimming cut 4 bases from V and 6 bases from J; bases unmatched to any gene: 4. The germline V gene encodes CDR1 SGHNT and CDR2 YYREEE (reference sequence). The length of the CDR3 is 14 residues. Time point defined: sample taken at primary tumor resection. Individually, TCR cDNA molecules were each labelled with a unique molecular identifier. TCRdb re-analysed the 5' RACE reads in MiXCR, keeping a single row per CDR3 protein. The sample includes 2,000 to 3,000 distinct CDR3 sequences, approximately 20% seen only once; the top ten take 9.5%. This receptor was identified in a male donor with early-stage non-small cell lung cancer. This sample comprised lung tumor tissue, obtained at surgery. The chain recombines TRBV5-4 with TRBJ2-2; 9 bases line up with TRBD1. The CDR3 sequence: CASSAGQGPGELFF. CDR3 nucleotides: TGTGCCAGCAGCGCGGGACAGGGCCCCGGGGAGCTGTTTTTT.